The T cell receptor beta chain described here comes from a study of blood T cell repertoires in COVID-19 (dated by TCRdb to 2019 to 2021). Turning to the overall study: Samples from collaborators originated in the United States, Italy and Spain and spanned both the acute and convalescent phases of COVID-19. The prospective study material was composed of cDNA or gDNA derived from T cells, B-cell-depleted T cells, or PBMCs. The dataset comprised deeply sampled blood TCRbeta repertoires from subjects exposed to, actively infected with, or recovered from COVID-19. The repertoires were released in a freely available public database intended as a resource for research on the immune response to SARS-CoV-2. The samples were drawn from two sources: the first 160 participants of the ongoing ImmuneRACE study, and 1,200 or so subjects contributed by 6 global collaborators. A de-identified subject ID, COVID-19 status, age in years and sex were almost always included in the sample metadata. HLA class I and class II types, where available, came from metadata supplied by the sample provider rather than from assay-based typing. What the authors observed across the whole study: Clinical and demographic metadata were provided uncurated, with the amount varying by source and participant.

This clone has just one count. Its antigen is not yet known. Base quality data are lacking; no much larger clone is found one base away. At one collaborating source in Seattle, patients were enrolled during active infection and were followed longitudinally through the course of disease. The collaborating institutions used their own protocols to collect whole blood in K2EDTA tubes. For TCRbeta analysis, collaborator samples were shipped as frozen whole blood, as isolated PBMCs, or as DNA extracted from either sample type. TCRbeta CDR3 regions were amplified from genomic DNA using the immunoSEQ Assay, a bias-controlled multiplex PCR. The published analysis was carried out like this. Within the assay, amplification of reference gene primers was used to estimate how many nucleated cells each sample contained. Sequence reads were collapsed and filtered to measure the absolute abundance of every unique TCRbeta CDR3 rearrangement. For each sample, productive Simpson clonality was calculated as the square root of Simpson's diversity index over productive rearrangements. Sourced from immuneACCESS, this table was stored by TCRdb with only in-frame sequences that have V and J called. A share of the clones is absent; for the studies checked, an unresolved V gene accounts for under half, and the remainder has no known explanation. V, J and clone size were drawn from that table, and D and trimming were deduced from the DNA. For this sample the table gives 200,000 to 250,000 clones, of which around 85% were detected only once. Over 2% of the sample is held by the ten biggest clonotypes.

Sequenced sample: peripheral blood. This TCR came from a woman between 65 and 79 years old with COVID-19, enrolled during active disease.

The DNA reads as follows: TGCAGTGCTATTGATAGCGGGAGATTGGGTGAGCAGTTCTTC. This sequence encodes CSAIDSGRLGEQFF. The sequence is built from TRBV20-1 and TRBJ2-1; TRBD2 aligns with 9 central bases. Germline trimming amounts to 4 bases on V and 9 bases on J, with 10 as the count of junction bases outside the gene matches. From the germline V gene (reference sequence), CDR1 is DFQATT and CDR2 is SNEGSKA. From the cysteine up to the phenylalanine, the CDR3 has a length of 14 residues. The DNA shown is the 42-base CDR3, in frame from base 1.